The present T cell receptor (beta chain) was sequenced within a study of cytomegalovirus exposure and HLA in healthy donors. Overall study context: HLA-typed donors were the source of around 80 million unique TCRs, which an early data release held.

Note on this clone: Its antigen remains unidentified.

The CDR3 extends over 15 amino acids. Germline V gives CDR1 SGHAT, CDR2 FQNNGV. V dropped 5 bases and J dropped 8; count of bases not matched to a gene: 8. This PCR relied on a set of 60 Vbeta primers and 13 Jbeta primers. Only in-frame clones appear in the TCRdb table, and some are missing; sequencing was by immunoSEQ multiplex PCR. Of 65,000 to 85,000 clones detected, 72% appear once; the ten largest clones hold roughly 5%. Study-wide results and caveats: Fewer N-insertions (relative to the roughly 670-donor mean) were reportedly seen in an Asian-associated ancestry cluster in a later analysis. Later examination showed HLA-associated TCR beta chains had greater clonal expansion than equally common others.

The TCR sequence derives from a man aged 60 to 69 in good health and CMV-seropositive. The sequencing sample was made of PBMCs. The chain employs TRBV11-2 and TRBJ2-1, with 11 bases that match TRBD2. CDR3: CASSTTSGGWDEQFF. The CDR3 DNA reads as TGTGCCAGCAGCACTACTAGCGGGGGTTGGGATGAGCAGTTCTTC.